The 14 T cell receptor beta chains in this list originate from one sample, sequenced in a study of blood T cell repertoires in COVID-19. Using immunoSEQ multiplex PCR, the repertoire was profiled, and TCRdb retains in-frame clones only, with some absent. The sample lists approximately 350,000 clones, about 90% occurring once. Specimen: PBMCs or T cells enriched from blood (not recorded which). These receptors all come from a woman in her twenties or thirties who had recovered from COVID-19.

V usage is TRBV7-9 and J usage is TRBJ2-7; perhaps TRBD1 as D (5 bases). The CDR3 sequence is 13 residues long. V lost 0 bases and J lost 6, with 9 bases in between. CDR1 and CDR2 (germline): SEHNR, FQNEAQ (reference sequence). CDR3 protein: CASSLATDTEQYF. The CDR3 DNA follows: TGTGCCAGCAGCTTAGCGACGGACACCGAGCAGTACTTC.

V and J are TRBV24-1 and TRBJ2-3, with a possible D match to TRBD2 (6 bases). The CDR3 consists of 13 residues. V lost 5 bases and J lost 6, with 11 bases in between. Germline assignment: CDR1 KGHDR and CDR2 SFDVKD. CDR3 sequence: CATSGAGGDTQYF. DNA of the CDR3: TGTGCCACCAGTGGAGCGGGTGGGGATACGCAGTATTTT.

In its sample, this clone was seen a few times. V and J are TRBV7-9 and TRBJ1-2, with 9 nucleotides matching TRBD1. Germline trimming cut 5 bases from V and 6 bases from J; bases unmatched to any gene: 1. The CDR3 length is 12 residues. Germline values: CDR1 SEHNR, CDR2 FQNEAQ (reference sequence). CDR3 loop: CASSRQGDGYTF. DNA of the CDR3: TGTGCCAGCAGCCGACAGGGGGATGGCTACACCTTC.

V is TRBV19 and J is TRBJ1-2; D possibly corresponds to TRBD1 (6 bases). The CDR3 contains 12 residues. The germline gives CDR1 LNHDA, CDR2 SQIVND (reference sequence). Deletions cut 4 bases from V and 7 bases from J, with 10 bases between. The CDR3 region is CASSTQGAGYTF. The CDR3 region has the DNA TGTGCCAGTAGTACACAGGGCGCTGGCTACACCTTC.

The chain carries TRBV24-1 and TRBJ1-5; D is perhaps TRBD1 (5 bases). Trimming cost V 2 bases and J 0 bases, with 10 bases left between them. This CDR3 spans 16 amino acids. Germline V gene data show CDR1 as KGHDR and CDR2 as SFDVKD. This chain's CDR3 is CATSDSTVYSNQPQHF. Here the CDR3 DNA reads TGTGCCACCAGTGATTCGACAGTATATAGCAATCAGCCCCAGCATTTT.

The gene calls are TRBV2 and TRBJ1-1; TRBD1 is a possible D gene (6 bases). Trimming cost V 6 bases and J 4 bases, with 9 bases left between them. The CDR3 has 12 amino acids. CDR1 and CDR2 (germline): SNHLY, FYNNEI. Here the CDR3 DNA reads TGTGCCAGCAGGGACAGCTCCACTGAAGCTTTCTTT. Its translation: CASRDSSTEAFF. Together with reference TRBV2 and TRBJ1-1, the CDR3 gives the full variable domain: EPEVTQTPSHQVTQMGQEVILRCVPISNHLYFYWYRQILGQKVEFLVSFYNNEISEKSEIFDDQFSVERPDGSNFTLKIRSTKLEDSAMYFCASRDSSTEAFFGQGTRLTVV.

V and J are TRBV19 and TRBJ2-3; 14 positions agree with TRBD2. CDR1 LNHDA and CDR2 SQIVND come from the germline V gene (reference sequence). The CDR3 extends over 16 amino acids. V lost 3 bases to trimming and J lost 5 bases; unmatched junction nucleotides: 4. CDR3 in DNA: TGTGCCAGTAGTATCGGACTAGCGGGGGGCTTAGATACGCAGTATTTT. This sequence encodes CASSIGLAGGLDTQYF.

V is TRBV19 and J is TRBJ1-1, with D possibly TRBD1 on 5 matching bases. This CDR3 contains 13 residues. Germline V CDR1 and CDR2: LNHDA, SQIVND (reference sequence). V lost 7 bases, J lost 1 base, and 10 bases lay in between. The CDR3 DNA is TGTGCCAGTACGGGGGTTGCGAACACTGAAGCTTTCTTT. It codes for CASTGVANTEAFF.

This chain links TRBV5-1 with TRBJ1-1; D remains unclear. The ends were cut back, 5 bases at V and 6 bases at J, with 14 bases in the middle. The CDR3 is 13 amino acids. Germline assignment: CDR1 SGHRS and CDR2 YFSETQ. The CDR3: CASSTDGGPEAFF. The CDR3 DNA is TGCGCCAGCAGTACGGACGGAGGCCCTGAAGCTTTCTTT.

This chain uses TRBV7-6 with TRBJ2-7, with 8 bases lining up with TRBD1. CDR3 length equals 15 residues. J lost 2 bases, V lost 3 bases, and 6 bases had no gene match. The germline V gene has CDR1 SGHVS and CDR2 FNYEAQ. CDR3 protein: CASSFQGAGTYEQYF. CDR3 DNA sequence: TGTGCCAGCAGCTTTCAGGGGGCAGGTACCTACGAGCAGTACTTC.

The chain is built from TRBV4-2 and TRBJ2-7, with 8 positions matching TRBD2. The ends lost 4 bases at V and 4 bases at J; junction bases unmatched: 6. There are 14 residues in the CDR3. In germline, CDR1 is LGHNA, CDR2 YNFKEQ. CDR3 nucleotides: TGTGCCAGCAGCCCAACTAGCGGTGCTTACGAGCAGTACTTC. Translating it yields CASSPTSGAYEQYF.

The genes are TRBV28 and TRBJ2-5; 12 bases are a match to TRBD2. This CDR3 region has 14 residues. The V gene's germline CDR1 is MDHEN and CDR2 SYDVKM. V lost 4 bases and J lost 3; bases outside the gene matches: 0. The chain's CDR3 is CASSWTSGKETQYF. The CDR3 nucleotides read TGTGCCAGCAGTTGGACTAGCGGGAAAGAGACCCAGTACTTC.

This clone was detected a few times. The J gene is TRBJ1-1, the V gene TRBV10-2; TRBD1 agrees at 8 bases. The CDR3 has 15 residues. The trim removed 5 bases at V and 1 base at J, leaving 6 bases unmatched. Germline V lookup: CDR1 WSHSY, CDR2 SAAADI. CDR3 nucleotide sequence: TGCGCCAGCAGTTCTCGTACAGGGGGGAACACTGAAGCTTTCTTT. Amino acids: CASSSRTGGNTEAFF.

V gene TRBV7-9 combines with J gene TRBJ2-7, with a weak D call TRBD2 (5 bases). With 5 bases removed from V and 7 bases from J, the gap between germline ends came to 12 bases. CDR3 length: 12 amino acids. Germline loops: CDR1 SEHNR, CDR2 FQNEAQ (reference sequence). In nucleotides, the CDR3 is TGTGCCAGCAGCCTTTCTCCGGGGGAGCAGTACTTC. Its translation is CASSLSPGEQYF.